This T cell receptor (beta chain) was recovered during a study of human T cells and chemical hapten exposure. Time point of the sample: healthy volunteer bleed at 2 weeks. Unseparated into fractions, whole blood served as the source from which total RNA was extracted. This clonotype showed up just a few times. Its antigen is unknown. Unique molecular identifiers were attached to individual cDNA molecules within the library. In the authors' workflow: TCRs per sample had a median of about 100,000 and ranged from roughly 23,224 to 700,000. TCRdb recomputed calls from the RACE reads with MiXCR, one row per CDR3 protein. TCRdb, rather than the study authors, made the V and J calls. The sample shows around 45,000 distinct CDR3 sequences, roughly 4.5% of them seen only once. Study-level results: Once DPC sensitization occurred, TCRs above 1 in 1000 frequency showed no change.

V was shortened by 1 base and J by 0 bases, with 5 bases between the two germline ends. This CDR3 spans 14 amino acids. Germline CDR1 reads SEHNR; CDR2 reads FQNEAQ (reference sequence). The V call is TRBV7-9, the J call TRBJ2-3; D not certain. The sequence was collected from a human donor in good health. Some clones in this sample may be carry-over from other donors' samples. Material for sequencing was whole blood. CDR3 amino acids: CASSLEYSTDTQYF. CDR3 bases: TGTGCCAGCAGCTTAGAGTACAGCACAGATACGCAGTATTTT.